This T cell receptor (beta chain) is from a study of cytomegalovirus exposure and HLA in healthy donors. Study outcomes and limitations: According to reports, the classifier identified cytomegalovirus status with high specificity and sensitivity. The tendency of first-cohort TCR clusters to co-occur in the 100 to 150 validation repertoires emerged from a later analysis. Many donors carried some public TCRs, although rarity characterized most TCR sequences.

The assay was immunoSEQ multiplex PCR, and TCRdb's table has in-frame clones only and misses some. The sample lists some 170,000 clones; 85% to 90% were seen once. The 120-subject validation cohort, separate from the 666-subject first cohort, included the donors. V lost 6 bases to trimming and J lost 1 base, with 13 bases between them. CDR1 SGHAT and CDR2 FQDESV come from the germline V gene (reference sequence). The CDR3 is made up of 14 amino acids. About this clone itself: The antigen remains undetermined.

Sequencing was carried out using PBMCs. This sequence was found in a woman younger than 45 in good health and CMV-seronegative. The genes are TRBV11-1 and TRBJ2-7; D remains unclear. The CDR3 nucleotides read TGTGCCAGCAGTCCCCGACTGCGTTCCTACGAGCAGTACTTC. Translation gives CASSPRLRSYEQYF.